This T cell receptor (beta chain) was recorded in a study of vaccination and CD4 T cells after COVID-19. For the study at large: Participants got two doses of BNT162b2 or mRNA-1273 vaccine.

This clonotype was detected only a few times. The antigen is unknown. Treatment noted: approximately 11-day PBMC culture with coronavirus spike peptide pools or control peptides (ViraFEST assay). Per well, about 2.2 million PBMCs were cultured in the presence of roughly 10 IU/ml IL-2 and roughly 10 ug/ml peptide pools. Sequence data for DNA of cultured CD4+ T cells were generated by the Oncomine TCR Beta short-read assay. Using the QIAamp micro DNA kit, genomic DNA was extracted from the CD4+ T cells that had been cultured. TCRdb called the PCR reads again in MiXCR, with one record for every CDR3 protein. The sample lists roughly 14,000 distinct CDR3 sequences, 43% occurring once. The CDR3 totals 12 residues. Germline V gene sequence: CDR1 DFQATT, CDR2 SNEGSKA (reference sequence). The V gene lost 4 bases and the J gene lost 5 bases, with 9 bases spanning the gap.

The chain is built from TRBV20-1 and TRBJ2-1; D gene ambiguous. The material sequenced was CD4+ T cells from blood, cultured in vitro. This receptor was identified in a human donor who had recovered from COVID-19. The chain's CDR3 is CSANGPNNEQFF. The CDR3 nucleotides read TGCAGTGCTAATGGGCCAAACAATGAGCAGTTCTTC.